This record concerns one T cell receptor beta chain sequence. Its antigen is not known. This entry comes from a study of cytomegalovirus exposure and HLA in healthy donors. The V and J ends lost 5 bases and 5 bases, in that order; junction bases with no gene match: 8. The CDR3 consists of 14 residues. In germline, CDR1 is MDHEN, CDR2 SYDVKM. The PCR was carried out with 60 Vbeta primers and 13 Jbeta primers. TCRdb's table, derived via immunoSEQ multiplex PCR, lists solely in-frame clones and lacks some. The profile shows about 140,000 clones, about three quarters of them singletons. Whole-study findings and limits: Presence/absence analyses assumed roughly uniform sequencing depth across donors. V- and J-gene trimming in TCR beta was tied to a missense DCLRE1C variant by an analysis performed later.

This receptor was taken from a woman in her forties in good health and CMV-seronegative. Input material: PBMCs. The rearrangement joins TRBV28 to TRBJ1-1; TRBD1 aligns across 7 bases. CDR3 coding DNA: TGTGCCAGCAGTAGGGGGCGAGGGGGAACTGAAGCTTTCTTT. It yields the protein CASSRGRGGTEAFF.